This is a list of T cell receptor beta chains from one sample in a study of blood T cells in healthy people across ages. TCRdb redid the calling of the 5' RACE reads with MiXCR, one entry per CDR3 protein. The data contain some 780,000 distinct CDR3 sequences, 56% of them singletons. Sequenced sample: blood. Source of these receptors: a man aged 40-49 years in good health. CDR3s include the opening cysteine and the closing phenylalanine or tryptophan. D genes are given only for firm matches. Not every row has a clone size; where given, it reads once, few, many or a size class.

clone size	J gene	V gene	D gene	CDR3 DNA	CDR3 protein
.	TRBJ2-3	TRBV5-1	TRBD1	TGCGCCAGCAGCATACTCCGGACAGGGATAAGCACAGATACGCAGTATTTT	CASSILRTGISTDTQYF
.	TRBJ2-6	TRBV5-6	.	TGTGCCAGCAGCTTACTTGAAGGTCGCTCTGGGGCCAACGTCCTGACTTTC	CASSLLEGRSGANVLTF
.	TRBJ2-2	TRBV6-5	.	TGTGCCAGCAGTTACTCGGGGATGATGCCCGGTTTCACCGGGGAGCTGTTTTTT	CASSYSGMMPGFTGELFF
.	TRBJ1-1	TRBV13	.	TGTGCCAGCAGCTTAAGGTCTGAAGCTTTCTTT	CASSLRSEAFF
.	TRBJ2-7	TRBV20-1	TRBD1	TGCAGTGCTAACTCCGGGACAGGGATCTCCGAAGTACCCTACGAGCAGTACTTC	CSANSGTGISEVPYEQYF
.	TRBJ2-7	TRBV5-6	.	TGTGCCAGCAGCCTGCGTTGGGGGGACTACGAGCAGTACTTC	CASSLRWGDYEQYF
.	TRBJ2-6	TRBV5-1	TRBD1	TGCGCCAGCAGCTTCCAAGACAGGGCGGCCAACGTCCTGACTTTC	CASSFQDRAANVLTF
.	TRBJ1-6	TRBV7-2	.	TGTGCCAGCATCCAAGGACGGAATAATTCACCCCTCCACTTT	CASIQGRNNSPLHF
few	TRBJ2-3	TRBV9	.	TGTGCCAGCAGCCCTGTGGGGCGGAGCACAGATACGCAGTATTTT	CASSPVGRSTDTQYF
.	TRBJ2-7	TRBV6-5	TRBD2	TGTGCCAGCAGTTACTCAACTAGCGGGAGCTCCTACGAGCAGTACTTC	CASSYSTSGSSYEQYF
few	TRBJ2-5	TRBV29-1	.	TGCAGCGTTGAAGACAGCGTCCAAGAGACCCAGTACTTC	CSVEDSVQETQYF
.	TRBJ2-7	TRBV28	TRBD2	TGTGCCAGCAGCTGGGGGGGTGGTTACGAGCAGTACTTC	CASSWGGGYEQYF
.	TRBJ2-7	TRBV20-1	.	TGCAGTGCTAGAGGGGGTGGGAACAGGAAGCAGTACTTC	CSARGGGNRKQYF
.	TRBJ1-1	TRBV4-1	TRBD1	TGCGCCAGCAGCCAAGTGTTGGGCAGGGGGGCAGGGGACACTGAAGCTTTCTTT	CASSQVLGRGAGDTEAFF
.	TRBJ2-2	TRBV7-2	.	TGTGCCAGCAGCGCCTTGAGCGCCGGGGAGCTGTTTTTT	CASSALSAGELFF
few	TRBJ2-3	TRBV7-2	.	TGTGCCAGCAGCTTAGACGGCGGGGTCCGTGATACGCAGTATTTT	CASSLDGGVRDTQYF
.	TRBJ2-3	TRBV13	.	TGTGCCAGCAGCTCCTTTGGTCGGAACACAGATACGCAGTATTTT	CASSSFGRNTDTQYF
.	TRBJ2-7	TRBV15	.	TGTGCCACCAGCAGAGATCACGGTTACGAGCAGTACTTC	CATSRDHGYEQYF
.	TRBJ1-2	TRBV6-6	.	TGTGCCAGCAGTCCCCCAAGGTCGGATGGCTACACCTTC	CASSPPRSDGYTF
.	TRBJ2-7	TRBV10-3	.	TGTGCCATCATTTCCGGGACATCCGGTGTATACGAGCAGTACTTC	CAIISGTSGVYEQYF
.	TRBJ2-4	TRBV7-9	.	TGTGCCAGCAGCTCCACCAGTACAGCGGGCGTAAGCCAAAACATTCAGTACTTC	CASSSTSTAGVSQNIQYF
few	TRBJ2-3	TRBV24-1	.	TGTGCCACCAGTGATTTGTTAGATACGCAGTATTTT	CATSDLLDTQYF
.	TRBJ2-7	TRBV5-5	.	TGTGCCAGCAGCTCCCACGACATAAGCCTTAACGAGCAGTACTTC	CASSSHDISLNEQYF
.	TRBJ2-5	TRBV7-3	TRBD2	TGTGCCAGCAGCTTAACTAGCGGGGTTGTCCAAGAGACCCAGTACTTC	CASSLTSGVVQETQYF
.	TRBJ1-1	TRBV27	.	TGTGCCAGCAGTTTTCGGGGGTTGGGCACTGAAGCTTTCTTT	CASSFRGLGTEAFF
.	TRBJ1-2	TRBV7-2	TRBD1	TGTGCCAGCAGCTTAGATCGAAACAGGGGGAACGGCTACACCTTC	CASSLDRNRGNGYTF
.	TRBJ2-3	TRBV6-4	.	TGTGCCAGCAGTGTGGTTCAGGCGTCGGATACGCAGTATTTT	CASSVVQASDTQYF
.	TRBJ2-4	TRBV20-1	.	TGCAGTGCTCCGACAGTAGCCAAAAACATTCAGTACTTC	CSAPTVAKNIQYF
.	TRBJ1-4	TRBV5-1	TRBD1	TGCGCCAGCAGCGTGGACAGGGGGCAGAATGAAAAACTGTTTTTT	CASSVDRGQNEKLFF
.	TRBJ2-4	TRBV12-3/TRBV12-4	.	TGTGCCAGCAGCCCCGGGTATTTAAACATTCAGTACTTC	CASSPGYLNIQYF
few	TRBJ1-5	TRBV28	.	TGTGCCAGCAGTTTATCCAAATATCAGCCCCAGCATTTT	CASSLSKYQPQHF
.	TRBJ2-7	TRBV28	.	TGTGCCAGCAGCCCTCCGGTAAGCTCCTACGAGCAGTACTTC	CASSPPVSSYEQYF
.	TRBJ2-3	TRBV20-1	.	TGCAGTGCTAGACACACAGATACGCAGTATTTT	CSARHTDTQYF
.	TRBJ2-3	TRBV7-2	.	TGTGCCAGCTATAGCGGAACAGATACGCAGTATTTT	CASYSGTDTQYF
.	TRBJ1-1	TRBV20-1	.	TGCAGTGCTAGAGAGGGACTCGGAACTGAAGCTTTCTTT	CSAREGLGTEAFF
.	TRBJ2-3	TRBV5-1	.	TGCGCCAGCAGCTTGGATGGGGTCGCAGCCGATACGCAGTATTTT	CASSLDGVAADTQYF
.	TRBJ2-3	TRBV29-1	.	TGCAGCGTTGAACAAAGGGGGGGGCGAACAGATACGCGGTATTTT	CSVEQRGGRTDTRYF
few	TRBJ2-7	TRBV6-1	.	TGTGCCAGCAGTGTGATCTACGAGCAGTACTTC	CASSVIYEQYF
.	TRBJ2-1	TRBV7-9	TRBD2	TGTGCCAGCAGCCCCAGGACTAGCGTCGACAATGAGCAGTTCTTC	CASSPRTSVDNEQFF
.	TRBJ2-4	TRBV29-1	.	TGCAGCGTTGAACTAGCTGGCATTCAGTACTTC	CSVELAGIQYF
few	TRBJ2-7	TRBV25-1	.	TGTGCCAGCAGCGTATCAGGGCAGGGCGAGCAGTACTTC	CASSVSGQGEQYF
.	TRBJ1-2	TRBV9	TRBD1	TGTGCCAGCAGCGAGGGGACAGGGGGATATGGCTACACCTTC	CASSEGTGGYGYTF
few	TRBJ2-5	TRBV7-2	.	TGTGCCAGCAGCCCGTGGACTACCGCAGAGACCCAGTACTTC	CASSPWTTAETQYF
.	TRBJ2-1	TRBV5-1	.	TGCGCCAGCAGCTTGGACAGGCATGATGATCAAAGCTCCTACAATGAGCAGTTCTTC	CASSLDRHDDQSSYNEQFF
.	TRBJ2-3	TRBV4-3	.	TGCGCCAGCAGCCAAGAATGGGGGGCCAAAGATACGCAGTATTTT	CASSQEWGAKDTQYF
many	TRBJ2-6	TRBV4-2	TRBD2	TGTGCCAGCAGCCAAGATCCGGGACTAGCGCTCCTCTCTGGGGCCAACGTCCTGACTTTC	CASSQDPGLALLSGANVLTF
.	TRBJ2-3	TRBV11-3	TRBD2	TGTGCCAGCAGCGCCGGACTAGCGGGAGTAACAGATACGCAGTATTTT	CASSAGLAGVTDTQYF